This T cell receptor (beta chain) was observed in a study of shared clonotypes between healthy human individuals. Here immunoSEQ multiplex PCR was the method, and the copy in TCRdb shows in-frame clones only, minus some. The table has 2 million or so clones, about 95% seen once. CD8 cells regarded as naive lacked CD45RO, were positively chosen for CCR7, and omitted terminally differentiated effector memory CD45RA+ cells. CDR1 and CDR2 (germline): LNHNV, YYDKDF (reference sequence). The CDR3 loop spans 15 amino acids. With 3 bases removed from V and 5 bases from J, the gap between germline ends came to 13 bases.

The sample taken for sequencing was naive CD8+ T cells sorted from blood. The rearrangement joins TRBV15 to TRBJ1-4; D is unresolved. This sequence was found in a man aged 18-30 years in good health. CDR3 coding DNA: TGTGCCACCAGCAGCTGGGATGCCAAGAATGAAAAACTGTTTTTT. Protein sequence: CATSSWDAKNEKLFF. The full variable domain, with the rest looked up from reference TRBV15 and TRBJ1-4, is DAMVIQNPRYQVTQFGKPVTLSCSQTLNHNVMYWYQQKSSQAPKLLFHYYDKDFNNEADTPDNFQSRRPNTSFCFLDIRSPGLGDTAMYLCATSSWDAKNEKLFFGSGTQLSVL.